This is a list of T cell receptor beta chains from one sample in a study of blood T cell repertoires in COVID-19. TCRdb keeps only in-frame clones here, not all; method: immunoSEQ multiplex PCR. The sample carries 100,000 to 150,000 clones, more than 80% recorded once. Sequenced input: peripheral blood. These receptor sequences come from a woman of 80 years or more with COVID-19, enrolled during active disease. CDR3s include the opening cysteine and the closing phenylalanine or tryptophan. Each record gives: CDR3 protein, CDR3 DNA, J gene, clone size, D gene, V gene, CDR3 length. A D gene is named only where the DNA matches it firmly. Clone size is stated in some rows and not others, as once, few, many or a class when expanded.

CASSGKIRGLAGGFSSYNEQFF TGTGCCAGCAGCGGGAAGATTAGGGGACTAGCGGGAGGGTTCAGCTCCTACAATGAGCAGTTCTTC TRBJ2-1 once . TRBV21-1 22
CASSLGGREVADTQYF TGTGCCAGCAGCTTGGGAGGGCGGGAGGTTGCAGATACGCAGTATTTT TRBJ2-3 . TRBD2 TRBV5-5 16
CASSPTSAHNEQFF TGTGCCAGCAGCCCCACCAGCGCCCACAATGAGCAGTTCTTC TRBJ2-1 . . TRBV7-3 14
CASSPDSSRYAQHF TGTGCCAGCAGCCCGGACAGCTCCCGATACGCCCAGCATTTT TRBJ1-5 once . TRBV6-5 14
CASSQVGGARDEQYF TGTGCCAGCAGCCAAGTCGGAGGGGCCAGGGACGAGCAGTACTTC TRBJ2-7 . . TRBV3-1/TRBV3-2 15
CASSLTRQANEQFF TGTGCCAGCAGCCTCACTAGACAGGCCAATGAGCAGTTCTTC TRBJ2-1 . . TRBV11-3 14
CASSEAGTVYLF TGTGCCAGCAGTGAAGCCGGGACAGTCTATCTCTTT TRBJ1-1 . TRBD1 TRBV2 12
CASSRTSGIYQETQYF TGTGCCAGCAGTCGGACTAGCGGGATATATCAGGAGACCCAGTACTTC TRBJ2-5 . TRBD2 TRBV6-2/TRBV6-3 16
CASSPQTSGRREQYF TGTGCCAGCAGCCCTCAAACTAGCGGCCGTAGGGAGCAGTACTTC TRBJ2-7 . TRBD2 TRBV3-1/TRBV3-2 15
CASSEDEGGGTEAFF TGTGCCAGCAGTGAAGATGAGGGGGGAGGGACTGAAGCTTTCTTT TRBJ1-1 few . TRBV6-1 15
CASSSLAGDITGELFF TGCGCCAGCAGCTCACTAGCGGGAGACATCACCGGGGAGCTGTTTTTT TRBJ2-2 . TRBD2 TRBV4-1 16
CASSFGHSYGYTF TGTGCCAGCAGTTTTGGACACAGCTATGGCTACACCTTC TRBJ1-2 . . TRBV28 13
CASRLTGGGDLPQHF TGTGCCAGCAGACTAACAGGGGGAGGAGATCTGCCCCAGCATTTT TRBJ1-5 once TRBD1 TRBV6-6 15
CASSPPLNRGYAGELFF TGTGCCAGCTCACCACCGCTTAATCGGGGGTACGCCGGGGAGCTGTTTTTT TRBJ2-2 . . TRBV18 17
CASAIKTGSAFEAFF TGTGCCAGCGCTATCAAAACAGGGTCGGCCTTTGAAGCTTTCTTT TRBJ1-1 few . TRBV6-5 15
CASSLGVLRQGKGTQYF TGTGCCAGCAGCTTGGGGGTCCTCAGACAGGGAAAAGGGACCCAGTACTTC TRBJ2-5 . TRBD1 TRBV7-2 17
CASSLWGSTDTQYF TGCGCCAGCAGCTTGTGGGGCAGCACAGATACGCAGTATTTT TRBJ2-3 . . TRBV5-1 14
CASSLSLGGASYEQYF TGTGCCAGCAGCTTAAGCCTCGGAGGGGCCTCCTACGAGCAGTACTTC TRBJ2-7 . . TRBV11-2 16
CASSPDTNYGYTF TGTGCCAGCTCACCGGACACTAACTATGGCTACACCTTC TRBJ1-2 once . TRBV18 13
CASSFTAGFRQNEQFF TGCGCCAGCAGCTTCACGGCGGGATTTAGGCAGAATGAGCAGTTCTTC TRBJ2-1 . . TRBV5-1 16
CASSQVAGEKLFF TGTGCCAGCAGCCAAGTGGCTGGTGAAAAACTGTTTTTT TRBJ1-4 . . TRBV3-1/TRBV3-2 13
CATSALAGTDTQYF TGTGCCACCAGTGCCCTAGCGGGTACAGATACGCAGTATTTT TRBJ2-3 . TRBD2 TRBV24-1 14